This section outlines one T cell receptor (beta chain) sequence together with its context. The data derive from a study of blood T cell repertoires in COVID-19. Study as a whole: Some COVID-19 samples were acute and others convalescent; all came from the United States, Italy and Spain. The analysed material was cDNA or gDNA that came from T cells, B-cell-depleted T cells, or PBMCs.

Germline-derived CDR1 and CDR2 are GTSNPN and SVGIG (reference sequence). The CDR3 is made up of 12 amino acids. Trimming took 2 bases from V and 8 from J, leaving 12 bases between them. The assay was immunoSEQ multiplex PCR, and TCRdb's table has in-frame clones only and misses some. The sample holds approximately 230,000 clones; more than 80% are singletons and the top ten take around 2.2%. The chain carries TRBV30 and TRBJ1-2; TRBD1 might be the D (6 bases). The TCR comes from a man aged 25-40 years who had recovered from COVID-19. The material sequenced was peripheral blood. CDR3 in DNA: TGTGCCTGGAGTACAACAGGGCAGGGCTACACCTTC. Amino acid sequence: CAWSTTGQGYTF.